This TCR beta chain was obtained from a study of blood T cell repertoires in COVID-19. For the study at large: PBMCs, B-cell-depleted T cells, or T cells were the source of the cDNA or gDNA that made up the material.

Trimming at V came to 2 bases and at J to 4 bases, leaving 7 bases not matched to a gene. The CDR3 has 16 residues. CDR1 and CDR2 from the germline V gene are SGHRS and YFSETQ. Original handling: Reference gene primer amplification yielded estimated nucleated cell counts. Assay used: immunoSEQ multiplex PCR; TCRdb lists only in-frame clones, some missing. Clone size and V and J calls were adopted from that table, with D and trimming inferred from the DNA. The sample yields a few hundred thousand clones, roughly 80% seen once. The receptor's source is a man aged 60 to 69 with acute or convalescent COVID-19. Sequenced: peripheral blood. This rearrangement joins TRBV5-1 to TRBJ2-2, with 8 nucleotides matching TRBD1. The CDR3 DNA reads TGCGCCAGCAGCTTTGCTACAGGGGGACGCACCGGGGAGCTGTTTTTT. Translating it yields CASSFATGGRTGELFF.